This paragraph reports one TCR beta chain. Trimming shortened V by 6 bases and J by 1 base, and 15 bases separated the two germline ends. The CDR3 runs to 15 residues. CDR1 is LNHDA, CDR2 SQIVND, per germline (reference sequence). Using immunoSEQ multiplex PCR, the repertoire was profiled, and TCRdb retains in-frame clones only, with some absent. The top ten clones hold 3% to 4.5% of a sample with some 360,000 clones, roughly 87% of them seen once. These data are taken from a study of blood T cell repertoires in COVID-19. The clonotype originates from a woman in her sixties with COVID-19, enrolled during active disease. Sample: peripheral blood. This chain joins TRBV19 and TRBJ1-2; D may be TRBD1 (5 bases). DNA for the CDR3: TGTGCCAGTAGGGGCAGGGAAGCCAATAACTATGGCTACACCTTC. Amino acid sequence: CASRGREANNYGYTF.